This is a list of T cell receptor beta chains from one sample in a study of cytomegalovirus exposure and HLA in healthy donors. Repertoires were generated with immunoSEQ multiplex PCR, while TCRdb's copy carries only in-frame clones and drops some. The profile shows some 150,000 clones, roughly 85% of them singletons. Material for sequencing was PBMCs. These TCRs come from a woman in her twenties or thirties in good health and CMV-seronegative. CDR3s include the opening cysteine and the closing phenylalanine or tryptophan. The D gene is left open where the match is weak. Size is stated for part of the rows, as once, few or many counts, or as a class when the clone is expanded.

TRBJ1-5	TRBV10-3	once	TRBD1	CAISPDRGGNQPQHF	TGTGCCATCAGTCCAGACAGGGGGGGGAATCAGCCCCAGCATTTT
TRBJ2-7	TRBV15	NA	NA	CATSTPPEVGHDEQYF	TGTGCCACCAGCACCCCACCAGAGGTAGGACACGACGAGCAGTACTTC
TRBJ2-3	TRBV18	NA	NA	CASSPPAAPDTQYF	TGTGCCAGCTCACCTCCAGCGGCCCCAGATACGCAGTATTTT
TRBJ2-2	TRBV6-6	NA	TRBD2	CASSPGRGNTGELFF	TGTGCCAGCAGCCCGGGGAGGGGGAACACCGGGGAGCTGTTTTTT
TRBJ2-7	TRBV5-4	NA	TRBD2	CASSLGGGGTYEQYF	TGTGCCAGCAGCTTGGGTGGGGGGGGAACCTACGAGCAGTACTTC
TRBJ1-5	TRBV6-6	NA	NA	CASSYGPNNQPQHF	TGTGCCAGCAGTTATGGGCCAAACAATCAGCCCCAGCATTTT
TRBJ1-2	TRBV6-1	NA	NA	CASSEFRPGGYTF	TGTGCCAGCAGTGAATTTAGGCCAGGGGGCTACACCTTC
TRBJ1-3	TRBV5-1	NA	TRBD1	CASSFQGESGNTIYF	TGCGCCAGCAGCTTCCAGGGGGAGTCTGGAAACACCATATATTTT
TRBJ1-5	TRBV27	NA	NA	CASSLYGQPQHF	TGTGCCAGCAGTTTATATGGCCAGCCCCAGCATTTT
TRBJ2-3	TRBV9	NA	NA	CASSVVSSVGTDTQYF	TGTGCCAGCAGCGTAGTTTCTAGCGTAGGCACAGATACGCAGTATTTT
TRBJ2-1	TRBV30	NA	NA	CAWAGSNEQFF	TGTGCCTGGGCAGGGTCCAATGAGCAGTTCTTC
TRBJ2-2	TRBV5-1	NA	NA	CASSLGTSNGELFF	TGCGCCAGCAGCCTCGGGACAAGCAACGGGGAGCTGTTTTTT
TRBJ2-5	TRBV5-1	NA	NA	CASSRGTGSAETQYF	TGCGCCAGCAGCCGTGGAACGGGTTCGGCGGAGACCCAGTACTTC
TRBJ1-2	TRBV5-1	NA	NA	CASSPQASYGYTF	TGCGCCAGCAGCCCGCAAGCGAGCTATGGCTACACCTTC
TRBJ1-1	TRBV11-2	once	NA	CASRLRLNTEAFF	TGTGCCAGCAGGTTACGACTTAACACTGAAGCTTTCTTT
TRBJ2-3	TRBV19	NA	TRBD1	CASSAGDRVIDTQYF	TGTGCCAGTAGTGCAGGGGACAGGGTGATAGATACGCAGTATTTT
TRBJ1-1	TRBV5-1	NA	NA	CASSLAGGRNTEAFF	TGCGCCAGCAGCTTGGCTGGAGGGCGGAACACTGAAGCTTTCTTT